This T cell receptor (beta chain) comes out of a study of blood T cell repertoires in COVID-19. Overall study context: PBMCs, B-cell-depleted T cells, or T cells were the source of the cDNA or gDNA that made up the material.

The germline V gene has CDR1 SGHVS and CDR2 FNYEAQ. This CDR3 contains 12 residues. The J segment lost 6 bases and the V segment lost 8 bases, leaving 3 bases of the junction unmatched. The authors' processing: Amplified reference gene primers provided the basis for estimating nucleated cell counts. Profiling relied on immunoSEQ multiplex PCR, and the TCRdb table lists in-frame clones only, not all of them. D and trimming were read from the DNA, whereas the V and J calls and clone size are those reported in that table. The data hold under 250,000 clones, with roughly 85% observed a single time. This chain connects TRBV7-6 to TRBJ2-2; 7 nucleotides match TRBD1. The receptor was isolated from a woman in her 70s with COVID-19, enrolled during active disease. Material: peripheral blood. CDR3 protein: CASPGGPGELFF. The CDR3 region has the DNA TGTGCCAGCCCAGGGGGTCCCGGGGAGCTGTTTTTT.